The 19 T cell receptor beta chains listed next were all sequenced from one sample in a study of technical replicates of blood from four donors. Assay used: immunoSEQ multiplex PCR; TCRdb lists only in-frame clones, some missing. The data show more than 65,000 clones, about 93% seen once. What was sequenced was T cells isolated from PBMCs. The source is a human donor in good health.

The genes are TRBV6-5 and TRBJ2-1; TRBD2 matches 11 bases. Germline V CDR1 and CDR2: MNHEY, SVGAGI. With 8 bases clipped from V and 5 bases from J, the junction kept 5 bases outside the gene matches. CDR3 size: 14 residues. The chain's CDR3 is CASVGTSGHNEQFF. CDR3 in DNA: TGTGCCAGCGTGGGGACTAGCGGCCACAATGAGCAGTTCTTC.

V usage is TRBV7-7 and J usage is TRBJ2-2; 7 nucleotides match TRBD1. The V and J ends lost 0 bases and 1 base, in that order; junction bases with no gene match: 5. This CDR3 region has 17 residues. The V gene's germline CDR1 is SSHAT and CDR2 FNYEAQ (reference sequence). CDR3 in DNA: TGTGCCAGCAGCTTAGCGCTTGGGACAGTGAACACCGGGGAGCTGTTTTTT. Translation gives CASSLALGTVNTGELFF.

CDR3 loop: CASSYFPPGEGEKLFF. CDR3 bases: TGTGCCAGCAGTTACTTCCCTCCGGGTGAAGGTGAAAAACTGTTTTTT. The J gene is TRBJ1-4, the V gene TRBV6-5; no reliable D call. CDR3 size: 16 residues. Germline V CDR1 and CDR2: MNHEY, SVGAGI. Trimming cost V 1 base and J 7 bases, with 16 bases left between them.

The chain has TRBV18 and TRBJ1-1, with a tentative D call TRBD1 (5 bases). The CDR3 extends over 16 amino acids. Per the germline V gene, CDR1 is KGHSH and CDR2 is LQKENI. Trimming pared 3 bases from V and 2 bases from J, leaving 16 bases between. The CDR3 sequence is CASSPAGGKKNTEAFF. The CDR3, as DNA: TGTGCCAGCTCACCCGCGGGGGGTAAGAAAAACACTGAAGCTTTCTTT.

J is TRBJ1-5 and V is TRBV30; TRBD1 might be the D (6 bases). The germline V gene encodes CDR1 GTSNPN and CDR2 SVGIG (reference sequence). The CDR3 runs 16 residues. Trimming removed 5 bases from V and 0 bases from J, with 17 bases in between. The CDR3 DNA sequence: TGTGCCTGGGCCGCTGGGACACAATATAGCAATCAGCCCCAGCATTTT. As protein: CAWAAGTQYSNQPQHF.

This rearrangement joins TRBV2 to TRBJ1-5; no reliable D call. The CDR3 sequence is 14 residues long. Between the trimmed V and J ends, which lost 6 bases and 2 bases, there was a span of 11 bases. Germline V gene data show CDR1 as SNHLY and CDR2 as FYNNEI. The DNA of the CDR3 is TGTGCCAGCAGGATCGGGGATGGCAATCAGCCCCAGCATTTT. It encodes CASRIGDGNQPQHF.

The rearrangement links TRBV4-1 to TRBJ2-1; D not resolved. CDR3 length: 16 residues. V was trimmed by 1 base and J by 0 bases, leaving 10 bases between them. CDR1 and CDR2 from the germline V gene are MGHRA and YSYEKL. Written as DNA, the CDR3 is TGCGCCAGCAGCCAAGGCGAAAGTAGCTCCTACAATGAGCAGTTCTTC. Translating gives CASSQGESSSYNEQFF.

In this sample, this clone turned up once. The chain has TRBV12-5 and TRBJ1-4, with D maybe TRBD1 (6 bases). V was clipped by 4 bases and J by 6 bases, with 15 bases between them. The V gene's germline CDR1 is LGHNT and CDR2 FRNRAP. CDR3 length: 15 amino acids. CDR3 amino acids: CASGSIGQPDEKLFF. Here the CDR3 DNA reads TGTGCTAGTGGTTCGATCGGACAGCCAGATGAAAAACTGTTTTTT.

The chain combines TRBV29-1 with TRBJ2-2, with 7 bases matching TRBD1. Germline lookup yields CDR1 SQVTM and CDR2 ANQGSEA. The CDR3 totals 15 residues. After removal of 0 bases from V and 5 bases from J, the junction contained 6 bases not matched to a gene. In nucleotides, the CDR3 is TGCAGCGTTGAAGATTCGGGACAGATGACCGGGGAGCTGTTTTTT. It translates to CSVEDSGQMTGELFF.

This sequence joins TRBV5-1 and TRBJ2-5, with 11 bases aligning to TRBD2. The ends lost 4 bases at V and 2 bases at J; junction bases unmatched: 7. Germline-derived CDR1 and CDR2 are SGHRS and YFSETQ. The CDR3 covers 16 residues. CDR3 protein: CASSIGTSGRQETQYF. As DNA, the CDR3 is TGCGCCAGCAGCATCGGGACTAGCGGACGACAAGAGACCCAGTACTTC.

V gene TRBV5-4 combines with J gene TRBJ2-2, with unresolved D. Germline V gives CDR1 SGHNT, CDR2 YYREEE (reference sequence). This CDR3 spans 16 amino acids. The ends were cut back, 5 bases at V and 0 bases at J, with 14 bases in the middle. The DNA for the CDR3 is TGTGCCAGCAGTTTTACGCGGATTTCGAACACCGGGGAGCTGTTTTTT. As protein: CASSFTRISNTGELFF.

This chain uses TRBV25-1 with TRBJ2-1; the match to TRBD1 covers 10 bases. CDR3 length: 15 amino acids. Losses at the gene ends were 3 bases for V and 5 bases for J; bases not matched to a gene: 4. Germline assignment: CDR1 MGHDK and CDR2 SYGVNS. CDR3 residues: CASSDWDRGDNEQFF. The CDR3 region has the DNA TGTGCCAGCAGTGATTGGGACAGGGGAGACAATGAGCAGTTCTTC.

The chain combines TRBV19 with TRBJ1-2, with 8 bases identical to TRBD1. Unmatched junction bases numbered 8, after V lost 3 bases and J lost 5 bases. The germline V gene encodes CDR1 LNHDA and CDR2 SQIVND (reference sequence). This CDR3 is built from 15 residues. The CDR3 DNA is TGTGCCAGTAGTATCCAGGGGGCACCGTCTTATGGCTACACCTTC. It is translated as CASSIQGAPSYGYTF.

The chain employs TRBV4-1 and TRBJ1-1; no reliable D call. The length of the CDR3 is 15 residues. V dropped 0 bases and J dropped 7 bases, with 15 bases sitting between them. Germline V gives CDR1 MGHRA, CDR2 YSYEKL. DNA for the CDR3: TGCGCCAGCAGCCAAGATCTGTTTGAGGCTTTTGAAGCTTTCTTT. This codes for CASSQDLFEAFEAFF.

The chain carries TRBV5-1 and TRBJ1-2, with a weak D call TRBD1 (5 bases). Trimming pared 4 bases from V and 4 bases from J, leaving 14 bases between. This CDR3 region has 14 residues. CDR1 is SGHRS and CDR2 is YFSETQ in the germline V gene. CDR3 region: CASSGGLTGYGYTF. The CDR3 DNA is TGCGCCAGCAGCGGGGGACTAACGGGCTATGGCTACACCTTC.

The chain carries TRBV5-6 and TRBJ2-3; unclear D gene. Trimming cost V 1 base and J 5 bases, with 14 bases left between them. CDR1 and CDR2 from the germline V gene are SGHDT and YYEEEE. This CDR3 comprises 15 residues. CDR3 region: CASSLSSYAGDTQYF. CDR3 DNA: TGTGCCAGCAGCTTGTCATCCTACGCAGGAGATACGCAGTATTTT.

DNA of the CDR3: TGTGCCAGCAGCCAAGACAGTTACGAGCAGTACTTC. Translated: CASSQDSYEQYF. The chain recombines TRBV14 with TRBJ2-7; D is undetermined. Trimming stripped 0 bases from V and 4 bases from J, with 4 bases between. The CDR3 loop spans 12 amino acids. CDR1 is SGHDN, CDR2 FVKESK, per germline.

The chain's CDR3 is CSVILDGGQGLNYGYTF. The CDR3 coding sequence is TGCAGCGTTATCCTTGACGGAGGACAGGGACTTAACTATGGCTACACCTTC. The rearrangement uses TRBV29-1 and TRBJ1-2; 8 positions match TRBD1. Germline V gene lookup returns CDR1 SQVTM and CDR2 ANQGSEA. V lost 5 bases and J lost 1; bases outside the gene matches: 15. This CDR3 contains 17 residues.

Of note for this clone: Other DNA sequences of this sample code for an identical CDR3. The J gene is TRBJ2-7, the V gene TRBV27, with D perhaps matching TRBD2 (5 bases). CDR1 and CDR2 from the germline V gene are MNHEY and SMNVEV (reference sequence). The V gene lost 3 bases and the J gene lost 1 base, with 7 bases spanning the gap. The CDR3 covers 13 residues. The CDR3 loop is CASSLRVSYEQYF. CDR3 nucleotides: TGTGCCAGCAGTTTGAGGGTTTCCTACGAGCAGTACTTC.